This T cell receptor (beta chain) was captured in a study of T cell clusters in autoimmune cytopenias. Each sample's input was 250 to 300 ng genomic DNA, 30,000 to 45,000 genome equivalents. TRB rearrangements were amplified by touch-down multiplex PCR with mixed TRB-A/B primers. Each CDR3 protein gets one entry in TCRdb, which reprocessed the multiplex PCR reads and gives no DNA. This sample carries a few thousand distinct CDR3 sequences, with 15% to 20% going to the ten biggest clones. The V gene's germline CDR1 is SGHVS and CDR2 FNYEAQ. The CDR3 runs 15 residues. Study results and caveats: TRB repertoire shifts in secondary cytopenia and chronic lymphocytic leukemia mostly reflected lymphoma, not autoimmunity. Clustering suggested that physiological T cell clusters were missing in primary autoimmune cytopenia patients.

As to this clonotype: The target antigen is unknown.

These data are also associated with another study on T cell repertoires in aging, cancer and after chemotherapy.

The chain has TRBV7-6 and TRBJ1-5; the TCRdb call, TRBD1, lacks DNA for checking. The sequence derives from a human donor in good health. Sequencing input: peripheral blood. CDR3 in amino acids: CASSSRQGSNQPQHF.